These 31 T cell receptor beta chains came from one sample sequenced in a study of blood T cell repertoires in COVID-19 (dated by TCRdb to 2019 to 2021). Library preparation was by the immunoSEQ multiplex PCR assay. The table was pulled from immuneACCESS by TCRdb, which kept in-frame rearrangements only. Such tables lose some clones; where checked, under half of the loss comes from unresolved V genes, and the rest has no known cause. A total of over 150,000 clones appear in this sample, nearly 90% of them only once. The top ten clonotypes cover around 17% of the sample. The sequenced sample was peripheral blood. The receptors shown here come from a man aged 45-65 years with COVID-19, enrolled during active disease.

V gene TRBV2 combines with J gene TRBJ2-1, with 8 bases matching TRBD2. This CDR3 has 16 amino acids. Germline CDR1 and CDR2: SNHLY and FYNNEI. After removal of 5 bases from V and 0 bases from J, the junction contained 6 bases not matched to a gene. CDR3 loop: CASSPLSGSSYNEQFF. The CDR3 DNA reads TGTGCCAGCAGTCCTCTGAGCGGGAGCTCCTACAATGAGCAGTTCTTC.

The rearrangement joins TRBV4-2 to TRBJ2-1; 9 positions agree with TRBD2. The germline gives CDR1 LGHNA, CDR2 YNFKEQ. This CDR3 comprises 15 residues. The ends lost 1 base at V and 4 bases at J; junction bases unmatched: 2. The CDR3 protein is CASSQGLAGYNEQFF. The CDR3 nucleotides are TGTGCCAGCAGCCAAGGTCTAGCGGGGTACAATGAGCAGTTCTTC.

The V and J genes are TRBV19 and TRBJ2-7; 10 bases are a match to TRBD2. The junction had 8 bases not matched to a gene; V was cut back by 6 bases and J by 0 bases. From germline, CDR1 is LNHDA and CDR2 SQIVND (reference sequence). The CDR3 is 16 amino acids. In DNA form, the CDR3 reads TGTGCCAGTAGCCTAAGTTCTAGCGGGAGCTCCTACGAGCAGTACTTC. Protein sequence: CASSLSSSGSSYEQYF. Full variable domain (rest looked up from reference TRBV19 and TRBJ2-7): DGGITQSPKYLFRKEGQNVTLSCEQNLNHDAMYWYRQDPGQGLRLIYYSQIVNDFQKGDIAEGYSVSREKKESFPLTVTSAQKNPTAFYLCASSLSSSGSSYEQYFGPGTRLTVT.

The chain links TRBV18 to TRBJ2-7; 16 nucleotides match TRBD2. Germline V gene lookup returns CDR1 KGHSH and CDR2 LQKENI. V was pared by 2 bases and J by 0 bases, with 7 bases of the junction left unmatched. CDR3 length: 19 residues. Here the CDR3 reads CASSPRRGLAGGISYEQYF. The CDR3 DNA is TGTGCCAGCTCACCAAGACGGGGACTAGCGGGGGGGATCTCCTACGAGCAGTACTTC.

The chain links TRBV23-1 to TRBJ2-7; possible D gene TRBD2, 6 bases. TRBV23-1 is classed as an ORF, of uncertain function. CDR3 length: 14 amino acids. V was pared by 6 bases and J by 4 bases, with 16 bases between. The CDR3 reads CASRLPGARYEQYF. CDR3 in DNA: TGCGCCAGCAGGCTTCCGGGAGCGCGGTACGAGCAGTACTTC.

This clone was seen only once. The chain couples TRBV21-1 to TRBJ2-1; TRBD2 is the table's D call, not checked against the DNA. TRBV21-1 is labeled a pseudogene. The CDR3 spans 16 residues. CDR3 protein: CASSKDLAGDCGEQFF. CDR3 DNA sequence: TGTGCCAGCAGCAAAGATCTAGCGGGGGATTGCGGTGAGCAGTTCTTC.

The V gene is TRBV9, the J gene TRBJ2-2; D possibly corresponds to TRBD2 (7 bases). This CDR3 comprises 17 residues. Trimming took off 2 bases at V and 1 base at J, with 15 bases between the two ends. From germline, CDR1 is SGDLS and CDR2 YYNGEE. This CDR3 reads CASSVGGGAGNTGELFF. In DNA form, the CDR3 reads TGTGCCAGCAGCGTTGGTGGGGGGGCTGGGAACACCGGGGAGCTGTTTTTT.

Here the CDR3 DNA reads TGTGCCGGGGCAAACGACAGGTTTAATGAAAAACTGTTTTTT. Translation: CAGANDRFNEKLFF. The V gene is TRBV2, the J gene TRBJ1-4; maybe TRBD1 (6 bases). Per the germline V gene, CDR1 is SNHLY and CDR2 is FYNNEI. The CDR3 runs 14 residues. V lost 11 bases and J lost 4, with 17 bases in between. The full variable domain, rest sourced from reference TRBV2 and TRBJ1-4, is EPEVTQTPSHQVTQMGQEVILRCVPISNHLYFYWYRQILGQKVEFLVSFYNNEISEKSEIFDDQFSVERPDGSNFTLKIRSTKLEDSAMYFCAGANDRFNEKLFFGSGTQLSVL.

The V gene is TRBV27, the J gene TRBJ1-2; 8 bases agree with TRBD1. Germline V lookup: CDR1 MNHEY, CDR2 SMNVEV (reference sequence). CDR3 length equals 16 residues. Trimming at V came to 0 bases and at J to 4 bases, leaving 7 bases not matched to a gene. CDR3 in DNA: TGTGCCAGCAGTTTATCCCGGGCAGGGGGCTCCTATGGCTACACCTTC. Protein sequence: CASSLSRAGGSYGYTF.

The J gene is TRBJ1-1, the V gene TRBV12-3 or TRBV12-4, with TRBD1 matching 7 bases. V lost 7 bases and J lost 10; bases outside the gene matches: 6. The CDR3 has 11 residues. The CDR3 is CASIKGGRAFF. CDR3 DNA sequence: TGTGCCAGCATTAAAGGGGGCAGAGCTTTCTTT.

This clone was detected only once. The CDR3 coding sequence is TGCAGCGTGGGGGAGGGGGGCAATCAGCCCCAGCATTTT. The encoded protein is CSVGEGGNQPQHF. The chain uses TRBV29-1 and TRBJ1-5; D may be TRBD1 (6 bases). From germline, CDR1 is SQVTM and CDR2 ANQGSEA. V shed 6 bases and J shed 2 bases, with 11 bases lying between them. The CDR3 is 13 residues long.

The V call is TRBV5-1, the J call TRBJ2-3; TRBD1 matches at 7 bases. CDR3 length: 14 residues. V was pared by 4 bases and J by 5 bases, with 7 bases of the junction left unmatched. The germline CDR1 and CDR2 sequences are SGHRS and YFSETQ. The CDR3 loop is CASSPGTVRDTQYF. The CDR3 DNA follows: TGCGCCAGCAGCCCAGGGACAGTGCGAGATACGCAGTATTTT.

The J gene is TRBJ2-7, the V gene TRBV5-1, with no clear D. The CDR3 contains 14 residues. V was pared by 1 base and J by 3 bases, with 11 bases between. CDR1 and CDR2 (germline): SGHRS, YFSETQ. The CDR3 nucleotides are TGCGCCAGCAGCTTGACGGCCCCGGGCTACGAGCAGTACTTC. This translates into CASSLTAPGYEQYF. Full variable domain (outside the CDR3, taken from reference TRBV5-1 and TRBJ2-7): KAGVTQTPRYLIKTRGQQVTLSCSPISGHRSVSWYQQTPGQGLQFLFEYFSETQRNKGNFPGRFSGRQFSNSRSEMNVSTLELGDSALYLCASSLTAPGYEQYFGPGTRLTVT.

The gene calls are TRBV7-6 and TRBJ2-5; 11 nucleotides line up with TRBD2. Germline CDR1 is SGHVS and CDR2 is FNYEAQ. The V gene end was trimmed by 5 bases and the J gene end by 3 bases; junction bases not matched to a gene: 11. The CDR3 is made up of 17 amino acids. This CDR3 is CASSPIGTSGGEETQYF. DNA for the CDR3: TGTGCCAGCAGCCCCATAGGGACTAGCGGAGGGGAAGAGACCCAGTACTTC.

Regarding this clone: This specimen includes other DNA sequences encoding the same CDR3. The chain is built from TRBV6-5 and TRBJ2-7, with TRBD1 matching over 8 bases. Germline trimming cut 5 bases from V and 2 bases from J; bases unmatched to any gene: 2. The CDR3 length is 13 residues. The germline gives CDR1 MNHEY, CDR2 SVGAGI. The CDR3: CASSRQGTYEQYF. DNA for the CDR3: TGTGCCAGCAGTAGACAGGGGACCTACGAGCAGTACTTC.

The chain links TRBV3-1 (or the pseudogene TRBV3-2) to TRBJ1-3; weak D call: TRBD1 (6 bases). Germline V gives CDR1 LGHDT, CDR2 YNNKEL (reference sequence). V lost 3 bases to trimming and J lost 5 bases, with 11 bases between them. The CDR3 runs to 14 residues. CDR3 nucleotides: TGTGCCAGCAGCCACGGGACAACTAGAAACACCATATATTTT. Amino acids: CASSHGTTRNTIYF.

The count of this clone is one. V usage is TRBV19 and J usage is TRBJ1-6; a possible D gene is TRBD1 (5 bases). The CDR3 loop spans 15 amino acids. The germline V and J ends were trimmed by 6 bases and 9 bases, with 18 bases remaining between them. CDR1 is LNHDA and CDR2 is SQIVND in the germline V gene (reference sequence). The CDR3 bases are TGTGCCAGTAGCTATATGGGAGGGGCGCGTTCACCCCTCCACTTT. This gives the protein CASSYMGGARSPLHF.

The chain joins TRBV10-2 to TRBJ2-3; 10 bases are shared with TRBD2. The germline V gene has CDR1 WSHSY and CDR2 SAAADI. The length of the CDR3 is 16 residues. V lost 8 bases and J lost 4; bases outside the gene matches: 12. The CDR3 sequence: CASGGAGTSVSDTQYF. CDR3 in DNA: TGCGCCAGCGGGGGGGCCGGGACTAGCGTTTCAGATACGCAGTATTTT.

The chain employs TRBV5-4 and TRBJ1-2; possible D gene TRBD1, 6 bases. With 3 bases removed from V and 8 bases from J, the gap between germline ends came to 20 bases. The CDR3 runs to 15 residues. Germline CDR1 and CDR2: SGHNT and YYREEE (reference sequence). The CDR3 coding sequence is TGTGCCAGCAGCTATGGTGGGGGCCTCCCTGGGGGCTACACCTTC. Translation gives CASSYGGGLPGGYTF.

The V call is TRBV10-1, the J call TRBJ2-5; 8 positions agree with TRBD2. The CDR3 sequence is 16 residues long. CDR1 and CDR2 from the germline V gene are WNHNN and SYGVQD (reference sequence). V shed 3 bases, J shed 5 bases, and the junction held 11 bases outside the gene matches. As DNA, the CDR3 is TGCGCCAGCAGTGATAGTCCTCGCCCTAGCGGGGAGACCCAGTACTTC. It specifies CASSDSPRPSGETQYF.

The chain carries TRBV7-9 and TRBJ1-2; 7 nucleotides line up with TRBD1. Germline V gene sequence: CDR1 SEHNR, CDR2 FQNEAQ (reference sequence). The J segment lost 3 bases and the V segment lost 4 bases, leaving 5 bases of the junction unmatched. The CDR3 covers 14 residues. DNA of the CDR3: TGTGCCAGCAGCTCAGGGGGACCCCACTATGGCTACACCTTC. The encoded protein is CASSSGGPHYGYTF.

This chain connects TRBV30 to TRBJ2-7; 11 bases align to TRBD1. Losses at the gene ends were 7 bases for V and 4 bases for J; bases not matched to a gene: 12. This CDR3 is 15 amino acids long. Germline loops: CDR1 GTSNPN, CDR2 SVGIG (reference sequence). The CDR3 coding sequence is TGTGCCTTGGGGCGGCATGGGACAGGGGGGTACGAGCAGTACTTC. Protein product: CALGRHGTGGYEQYF.

CDR3 nucleotide sequence: TGTGCCAGCAGCTTGAGGCTCGGTTCGGGACAAGCCTACGAGCAGTACTTC. Its protein is CASSLRLGSGQAYEQYF. The V and J genes are TRBV5-4 and TRBJ2-7, with a possible D match to TRBD1 (6 bases). V lost 1 base and J lost 2, with 19 bases in between. CDR1 is SGHNT, CDR2 YYREEE, per germline (reference sequence). The CDR3 runs 17 residues.

J is TRBJ2-5 and V is TRBV27, with a weak D call TRBD2 (5 bases). Deletions cut 8 bases from V and 5 bases from J, with 9 bases between. Germline values: CDR1 MNHEY, CDR2 SMNVEV (reference sequence). The CDR3 contains 11 residues. In DNA, the CDR3 is TGTGCCAGCGGTCCGGGGGAGACCCAGTACTTC. It specifies CASGPGETQYF.

The chain combines TRBV10-3 with TRBJ1-1, with TRBD1 as a possible D gene (5 bases). The CDR3 length is 15 residues. Trimming removed 4 bases from V and 4 bases from J, with 16 bases in between. In germline, CDR1 is ENHRY, CDR2 SYGVKD. The CDR3 DNA is TGTGCCATCAGTGCCGGGACTGGGGTGGCCACTGAAGCTTTCTTT. It yields the protein CAISAGTGVATEAFF.

This clone was seen a few times. The chain has TRBV9 and TRBJ2-2; 7 bases fit TRBD2. Germline V CDR1 and CDR2: SGDLS, YYNGEE. The CDR3 totals 16 residues. Losses at the gene ends were 1 base for V and 4 bases for J; bases not matched to a gene: 7. CDR3 in DNA: TGTGCCAGCAGCGTACGAGGGAGGGACCTCACCGGGGAGCTGTTTTTT. It is translated as CASSVRGRDLTGELFF.

V gene TRBV4-1 combines with J gene TRBJ2-1; 8 nucleotides match TRBD1. The CDR3 is made up of 19 amino acids. V gave up 0 bases and J gave up 3 bases; unmatched junction bases: 13. Germline V gene sequence: CDR1 MGHRA, CDR2 YSYEKL. Here the CDR3 reads CASSQDTLYQGAFYNEQFF. The CDR3 DNA reads TGCGCCAGCAGCCAAGACACACTCTATCAGGGGGCTTTCTACAATGAGCAGTTCTTC.

The V gene is TRBV9, the J gene TRBJ1-5; TRBD1 is a possible D gene (6 bases). V was shortened by 0 bases and J by 2 bases, with 6 bases between the two germline ends. The germline gives CDR1 SGDLS, CDR2 YYNGEE. The CDR3 extends over 14 amino acids. The CDR3 here is CASSVAGGNQPQHF. The CDR3 DNA follows: TGTGCCAGCAGCGTAGCAGGGGGCAATCAGCCCCAGCATTTT.

A word on this clone: This same CDR3 is encoded by further DNA sequences in the sample. The chain uses TRBV28 and TRBJ2-7; the match to TRBD1 covers 7 bases. Germline CDR1 and CDR2: MDHEN and SYDVKM. V shed 5 bases, J shed 2 bases, and the junction held 6 bases outside the gene matches. The CDR3 spans 14 residues. CDR3 amino acids: CASSRPGQTYEQYF. The CDR3 DNA reads TGTGCCAGCAGTCGCCCGGGACAGACCTACGAGCAGTACTTC.

This clone came up once. CDR3 bases: TGTGCCAGCAGTTCCGGGACAGGGGTACAGACCCAGTACTTC. It yields the protein CASSSGTGVQTQYF. The rearrangement joins TRBV6-2 or TRBV6-3 to TRBJ2-5; 10 nucleotides line up with TRBD1. The CDR3 contains 14 residues. After removal of 4 bases from V and 6 bases from J, the junction contained 5 bases not matched to a gene. Germline values: CDR1 MNHEY, CDR2 SVGEGT.

The gene calls are TRBV7-2 and TRBJ1-1; D not resolved. The CDR3 contains 15 residues. CDR1 and CDR2 from the germline V gene are SGHTA and FQGNSA. The V gene lost 0 bases and the J gene lost 1 base, with 9 bases spanning the gap. CDR3 amino acids: CASSLARLGNTEAFF. The CDR3 region has the DNA TGTGCCAGCAGCTTAGCGCGGCTGGGGAACACTGAAGCTTTCTTT. Full variable domain (missing parts from reference TRBV7-2 and TRBJ1-1): GAGVSQSPSNKVTEKGKDVELRCDPISGHTALYWYRQSLGQGLEFLIYFQGNSAPDKSGLPSDRFSAERTGGSVSTLTIQRTQQEDSAVYLCASSLARLGNTEAFFGQGTRLTVV.